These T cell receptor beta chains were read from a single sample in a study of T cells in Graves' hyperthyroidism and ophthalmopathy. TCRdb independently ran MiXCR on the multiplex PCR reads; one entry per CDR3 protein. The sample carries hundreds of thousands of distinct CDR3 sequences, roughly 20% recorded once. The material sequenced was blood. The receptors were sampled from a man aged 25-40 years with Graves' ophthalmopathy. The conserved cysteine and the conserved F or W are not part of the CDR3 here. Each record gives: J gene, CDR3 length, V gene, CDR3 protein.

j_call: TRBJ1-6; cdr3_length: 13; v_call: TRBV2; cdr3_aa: ASSDIGRSGSPLH
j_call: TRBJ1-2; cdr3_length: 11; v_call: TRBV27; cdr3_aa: ASSNAGGYGYT
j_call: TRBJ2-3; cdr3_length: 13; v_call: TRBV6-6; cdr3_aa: ASSYSYPRTDTQY
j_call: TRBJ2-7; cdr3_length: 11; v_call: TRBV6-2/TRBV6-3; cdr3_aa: ASSSGTLYEQY
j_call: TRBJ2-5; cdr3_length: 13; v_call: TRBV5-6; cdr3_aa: ASSLDTSDQETQY
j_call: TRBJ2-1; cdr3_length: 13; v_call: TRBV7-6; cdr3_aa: ASSLTGSSYNEQF
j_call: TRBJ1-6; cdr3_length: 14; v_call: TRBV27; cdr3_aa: ASSPTFGRINSPLH
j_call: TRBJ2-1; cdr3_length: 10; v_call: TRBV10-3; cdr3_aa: AISVRGEWQF
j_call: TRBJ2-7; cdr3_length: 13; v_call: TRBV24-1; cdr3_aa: ATSDSARGGYEQY
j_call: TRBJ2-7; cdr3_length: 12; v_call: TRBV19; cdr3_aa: ASSRGSIGYEQY
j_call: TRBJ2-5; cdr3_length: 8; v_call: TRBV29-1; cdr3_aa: SVAWETQY
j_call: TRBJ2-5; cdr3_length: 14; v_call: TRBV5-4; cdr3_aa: ASSLGLAGLQETQY
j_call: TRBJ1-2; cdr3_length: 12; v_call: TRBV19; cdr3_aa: ASITTDTRSGYT
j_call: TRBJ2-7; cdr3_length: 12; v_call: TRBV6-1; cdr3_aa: ASSYLGERYEQY
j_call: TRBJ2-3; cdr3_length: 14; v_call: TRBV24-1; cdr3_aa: ATSDVGPGLIDTQY
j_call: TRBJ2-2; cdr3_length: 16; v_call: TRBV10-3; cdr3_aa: AIGRDKTSGSSGGELF
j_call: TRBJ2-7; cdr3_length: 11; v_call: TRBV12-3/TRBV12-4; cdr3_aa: ASSGTEPYEQY
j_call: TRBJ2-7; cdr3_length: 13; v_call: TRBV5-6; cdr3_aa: ASSHSDRRDYEQY
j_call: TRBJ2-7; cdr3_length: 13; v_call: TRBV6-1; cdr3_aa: ASSTRDRASYEQY
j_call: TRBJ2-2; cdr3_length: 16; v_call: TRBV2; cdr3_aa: ASHTGGLADSNTGELF